This T cell receptor (beta chain) came from a study of identical twins. V lost 1 base and J lost 7, with 11 bases in between. This CDR3 is built from 13 residues. CDR1 is SGHRS, CDR2 YFSETQ, per germline. Using its own MiXCR run on the 5' RACE reads, TCRdb lists one record per CDR3 protein. The repertoire includes approximately 240,000 distinct CDR3 sequences, around an eighth of them detected once, and 8.8% sits in the top ten. Everyone who gave samples was a healthy Caucasian. The TCR comes from a woman aged 18-29 years in good health. The chain links TRBV5-1 to TRBJ1-1, with D perhaps matching TRBD1 (5 bases). Sequencing was performed on memory (CD45RO+) T cells sorted from blood. CDR3 nucleotide sequence: TGCGCCAGCAGCTTGATAGACAGCTATGAAGCTTTCTTT. Translation: CASSLIDSYEAFF.